One T cell receptor beta chain is described in this entry. The antigen this receptor binds is unknown. Nothing much larger sits one base from this clone, and base qualities are not available. Flow cytometry had shown CD8+CD57+ cell expansion in the patients selected for sequencing. All patients had severe acquired aplastic anemia diagnosed by International Study of Aplastic Anemia and Agranulocytosis and Camitta criteria. No therapy had been received by the patients at the time of blood sampling. In this study, sorted CD4+ and CD8+ T cells from the blood of healthy subjects and of severe aplastic anemia patients had their TCR repertoires deep-sequenced. In the USA, patient enrollment took place under clinicaltrials.gov protocols 00001620, 01623167, 00001397, 00071045, 00081523 and 00961064. Ficoll-Paque density gradient centrifugation was used to isolate peripheral blood mononuclear cells. Before DNA extraction, CD4+ and CD8+ T cells were sorted by FACS or by magnetic beads.

Genomic DNA served as template for TCR beta VDJ combination and CDR3 sequence profiling. An Illumina HiSeq 2000 was the platform used for TCR repertoire sequencing. The study's own analysis went as follows. TRBV/TRBJ rearrangement plots, CDR3 size and DJ length profiles, and Simpson's diversity index were used to evaluate the repertoires. The immunodominant clone was defined as the most abundant DNA sequence in deep sequencing data. CDR3 amino acid sequences were screened for sharing across subjects and compared with published repertoires and the VDJdb database. The public sequencing data were trimmed at Q25 with fastp and processed into clonotypes with MiXCR by TCRdb, which kept only in-frame beta chains. Every distinct CDR3 protein forms one entry, paired with its most common genes and DNA. The V and J calls shown here were made by TCRdb, not taken from the authors' results. For this sample the table gives under 250,000 distinct CDR3 sequences, of which roughly two thirds were detected only once. Roughly three fifths of the sample is held by the ten biggest clonotypes.

V and J lose 3 bases and 3 bases, and a span of 8 bases separates them. Reading from cysteine to phenylalanine, the CDR3 counts 13 amino acids. Only the CDR3 region is kept as DNA, spanning 39 bases read in frame from base 1. The germline V gene (reference sequence) gives CDR1 as SEHNR and CDR2 as FQNEAQ. The data were taken from a study of CD8+CD57+ T cells in acquired aplastic anemia (dated by TCRdb to the late 2010s). Study-wide context: On average, sorted CD4+ and CD8+ cells yielded around 3.5 ug of extracted DNA, with a range of roughly 0.17 to 27.4 ug. CD8+CD57+ expansion was defined as frequency above the mean frequency observed in healthy subjects. Results the study describes overall, beyond this receptor: Although 25 to 30 CD8+ CDR3 sequences were shared by patients and controls, these sequences appeared highly expressed in patients and within the immunodominant clones of patients. Between patients and healthy controls, no significant difference in CD8+ Simpson's diversity was found (P=0.060).

This TCR came from a human donor with aplastic anemia. The specimen sequenced was sorted CD4+, CD8+, or CD8+CD57+ T cells (not recorded which) from PBMCs. This receptor chain uses TRBV7-9 and TRBJ1-1; no D gene call is confident. CDR3 loop: CASSFVEYTEAFF. Here is the DNA: TGTGCCAGCAGCTTTGTCGAGTACACTGAAGCTTTCTTT.